Below, 9 T cell receptor beta chains from the same sample are listed, as sequenced in a study of CD4 T cells in relation to SARS-CoV-2 and coronaviruses. Their cognate antigens are unknown. Unexposed donor CD4+ T cells date from 2011-2018, before the COVID-19 pandemic. After roughly ten days of culture, CD4+ T cells were isolated. Method: immunoSEQ multiplex PCR; TCRdb's copy keeps in-frame clones and lacks some. The sample holds 28,000 or so clones; roughly 76% are singletons and the top ten take about 20%. The sequenced sample was CD4+ T cells from PBMCs, cultured in vitro. The receptor source for this set is a human donor in good health.

Note on this clone: Because the CDR3's place on the DNA is in doubt, the DNA is left out and the CDR3 is given as listed by TCRdb. The chain combines TRBV5-1 with TRBJ1-1. Germline-derived CDR1 and CDR2 are SGHRS and YFSETQ. The CDR3 length is 14 residues, termini included. This CDR3 reads CASSWSVPGTEAFF.

The chain combines TRBV6-5 with TRBJ1-2; perhaps TRBD1 as D (6 bases). Germline V gene data show CDR1 as MNHEY and CDR2 as SVGAGI. Deletions cut 7 bases from V and 7 bases from J, with 13 bases between. CDR3 length: 12 amino acids. DNA for the CDR3: TGTGCCAGCACCGAAGGGGGACTTGGCTACACCTTC. It is translated as CASTEGGLGYTF.

This sequence joins TRBV5-4 and TRBJ2-7; weak D call: TRBD2 (6 bases). CDR1 and CDR2 (germline): SGHNT, YYREEE (reference sequence). The CDR3 runs to 13 residues. V gave up 2 bases and J gave up 7 bases, with 13 bases separating them. Written as DNA, the CDR3 is TGTGCCAGCAGCTTAGACCCGGCGGGGGAGCAGTACTTC. Translating it yields CASSLDPAGEQYF.

CDR3: CASRVTGGHTGELFF. The CDR3, as DNA: TGTGCCAGCAGAGTGACAGGGGGCCACACCGGGGAGCTGTTTTTT. The V gene is TRBV6-5, the J gene TRBJ2-2; 10 positions agree with TRBD1. Germline CDR1 is MNHEY and CDR2 is SVGAGI. The CDR3 length is 15 residues. V lost 6 bases, J lost 3 bases, and 4 bases stayed unmatched.

This clone was found once. This chain joins TRBV7-8 and TRBJ2-7; perhaps TRBD1 as D (6 bases). CDR1 and CDR2 from the germline V gene are SGHVS and FQNEAQ. There are 15 residues in the CDR3. Trimming cost V 4 bases and J 4 bases, with 17 bases left between them. This CDR3 reads CASSSGRGIQYEQYF. CDR3 DNA: TGTGCCAGCAGCTCGGGCAGGGGAATTCAATACGAGCAGTACTTC. Full variable domain (outside the CDR3, taken from reference TRBV7-8 and TRBJ2-7): GAGVSQSPRYKVAKRGQDVALRCDPISGHVSLFWYQQALGQGPEFLTYFQNEAQLDKSGLPSDRFFAERPEGSVSTLKIQRTQQEDSAVYLCASSSGRGIQYEQYFGPGTRLTVT.

This clone was picked up one time. The V call is TRBV6-5, the J call TRBJ2-7, with D possibly TRBD1 on 5 matching bases. This CDR3 is built from 15 residues. The germline V gene encodes CDR1 MNHEY and CDR2 SVGAGI. The V end lost 3 bases, the J end lost 4 bases, and 16 bases lay between the germline ends. The CDR3 reads CASSYGQDRWYEQYF. Written as DNA, the CDR3 is TGTGCCAGCAGTTATGGACAAGACCGGTGGTACGAGCAGTACTTC.

This clone was observed a handful of times. The chain uses TRBV2 and TRBJ2-1; no definite D call. V lost 3 bases to trimming and J lost 5 bases, with 11 bases between them. Germline CDR1 SNHLY, CDR2 FYNNEI. The length of the CDR3 is 14 residues. The CDR3: CASSDQRRDNEQFF. In nucleotides, the CDR3 is TGTGCCAGCAGTGACCAGAGGAGAGACAATGAGCAGTTCTTC.

The chain employs TRBV24-1 and TRBJ2-1, with unresolved D. Per the germline V gene, CDR1 is KGHDR and CDR2 is SFDVKD. V gave up 0 bases and J gave up 9 bases, with 14 bases separating them. The CDR3 runs to 15 residues. The CDR3 bases are TGTGCCACCAGTGATTTGCGGAGTAGTAATGGTGAGCAGTTCTTC. Its protein product is CATSDLRSSNGEQFF.

V gene TRBV5-1 combines with J gene TRBJ2-2; 7 positions match TRBD2. CDR1 and CDR2 from the germline V gene are SGHRS and YFSETQ. The CDR3 is 16 residues long. V lost 4 bases to trimming and J lost 0 bases; unmatched junction nucleotides: 6. The CDR3, as DNA: TGCGCCAGCAGCGATACTAGCGTCTCGAACACCGGGGAGCTGTTTTTT. It codes for CASSDTSVSNTGELFF.